The 12 T cell receptor beta chains below come from one sample, sequenced in a study of shared clonotypes between healthy human individuals. Some clones are missing from TCRdb's copy, which holds only in-frame ones; the method was immunoSEQ multiplex PCR. Of approximately 2.3 million clones detected, approximately 95% appear once; the ten largest clones hold about 0.39%. The specimen was naive CD4+ T cells from PBMCs. Subset meaning: CD45RA+ positively selected. These receptors came from a man aged 18 to 35 in good health. Some clones in this sample may be carry-over from other donors' samples.

This rearrangement joins TRBV7-8 to TRBJ2-7; D might be TRBD2 (5 bases). Trimming shortened V by 5 bases and J by 6 bases, and 23 bases separated the two germline ends. CDR1 is SGHVS and CDR2 is FQNEAQ in the germline V gene. This CDR3 is 16 amino acids long. DNA of the CDR3: TGTGCCAGCAGCGACTACTCCGGGCCCCAAGTCGGCGAGCAGTACTTC. It is translated as CASSDYSGPQVGEQYF.

The genes are TRBV14 and TRBJ2-1; D tentatively fits TRBD1 or TRBD2 (5 bases each). V dropped 3 bases and J dropped 15 bases, with 15 bases sitting between them. In germline, CDR1 is SGHDN, CDR2 FVKESK. The CDR3 has 12 amino acids. CDR3 coding DNA: TGTGCCAGCAGCCAGGGGACCATTGTTTGGTTCTTC. This gives the protein CASSQGTIVWFF.

As concerns this clone: Other DNA sequences in the sample encode the same CDR3. V gene TRBV7-3 combines with J gene TRBJ2-7, with 14 positions matching TRBD2. CDR1 SGHTA and CDR2 FQGTGA come from the germline V gene. This CDR3 region has 15 residues. The J segment lost 2 bases and the V segment lost 3 bases, leaving 0 bases of the junction unmatched. The DNA for the CDR3 is TGTGCCAGCAGCTTGGGACTAGCGGGAGCCTACGAGCAGTACTTC. Amino acid sequence: CASSLGLAGAYEQYF. The full variable domain, rest sourced from reference TRBV7-3 and TRBJ2-7, is GAGVSQTPSNKVTEKGKYVELRCDPISGHTALYWYRQSLGQGPEFLIYFQGTGAADDSGLPNDRFFAVRPEGSVSTLKIQRTERGDSAVYLCASSLGLAGAYEQYFGPGTRLTVT.

This chain joins TRBV14 and TRBJ2-7; 11 nucleotides agree with TRBD2. The CDR3 totals 13 residues. After removal of 4 bases from V and 4 bases from J, the junction contained 0 bases not matched to a gene. CDR1 and CDR2 (germline): SGHDN, FVKESK. The CDR3 here is CASSLAGGYEQYF. The DNA of the CDR3 is TGTGCCAGCAGCCTAGCGGGAGGGTACGAGCAGTACTTC.

V gene TRBV4-3 combines with J gene TRBJ2-1; TRBD1 matches at 9 bases. The CDR3 covers 15 residues. The V gene end was trimmed by 4 bases and the J gene end by 8 bases; junction bases not matched to a gene: 9. Germline V gene lookup returns CDR1 LGHNA and CDR2 YSLEER. CDR3 in amino acids: CASSPGQGWLYEQFF. In DNA form, the CDR3 reads TGCGCCAGCAGCCCGGGACAGGGTTGGTTGTATGAGCAGTTCTTC.

The chain carries TRBV7-3 and TRBJ2-1; a possible D gene is TRBD2 (5 bases). Trimming removed 4 bases at V and 3 bases at J, with 13 bases between. Germline CDR1 SGHTA, CDR2 FQGTGA. CDR3 size: 15 residues. CDR3 nucleotide sequence: TGTGCCAGCAGCTCCGGGGTGGGTGTCTACAATGAGCAGTTCTTC. Its translation is CASSSGVGVYNEQFF.

This sequence joins TRBV27 and TRBJ2-3; 10 bases map to TRBD1. Trimming removed 6 bases from V and 0 bases from J; junction bases left unmatched: 6. The length of the CDR3 is 16 residues. Germline loops: CDR1 MNHEY, CDR2 SMNVEV (reference sequence). CDR3 nucleotides: TGTGCCAGCAGCCTCGGGACAGGGGCTAGCACAGATACGCAGTATTTT. It is translated as CASSLGTGASTDTQYF.

The genes are TRBV19 and TRBJ1-1, with D uncertain. This CDR3 spans 16 amino acids. Germline V gene lookup returns CDR1 LNHDA and CDR2 SQIVND (reference sequence). The V end was cut by 3 bases, the J end by 9 bases, with 23 bases between. CDR3 nucleotides: TGTGCCAGTAGTATCCTGCCCCAACGCGGACTAGAGAAAGCTTTCTTT. Amino acid sequence: CASSILPQRGLEKAFF.

This chain connects TRBV28 to TRBJ2-1; 7 bases are a match to TRBD1. Germline CDR1 is MDHEN and CDR2 is SYDVKM. V was clipped by 5 bases and J by 3 bases; unmatched bases: 7. The CDR3 has 15 residues. CDR3 protein: CASSPRQGFYNEQFF. The CDR3 DNA reads as TGTGCCAGCAGTCCCCGACAGGGATTCTACAATGAGCAGTTCTTC.

The rearrangement links TRBV9 to TRBJ2-7; the D gene is possibly TRBD1 (6 bases). V was clipped by 0 bases and J by 5 bases, with 12 bases between them. The CDR3 consists of 14 residues. The germline V gene has CDR1 SGDLS and CDR2 YYNGEE. In DNA, the CDR3 is TGTGCCAGCAGCGTAGGTACAGGGAGTCACGAGCAGTACTTC. Its protein is CASSVGTGSHEQYF.

V and J are TRBV4-1 and TRBJ2-7; D is undetermined. With the DNA end fitting TRBJ2-5 better, the J assignment may be wrong. Germline CDR1 is MGHRA and CDR2 is YSYEKL. CDR3 length: 13 residues. This CDR3 is CASSQDFYETQYF. CDR3 coding DNA: TGCGCCAGCAGCCAAGATTTTTACGAGACCCAGTACTTC.

A remark on this clone: The same CDR3 arises from other DNA sequences in this sample as well. The gene calls are TRBV5-1 and TRBJ2-1; no firm D call. With 1 base removed from V and 5 bases from J, the gap between germline ends came to 4 bases. The CDR3 covers 12 residues. Per germline, CDR1 SGHRS and CDR2 YFSETQ. The CDR3 region has the DNA TGCGCCAGCAGCTTGCTAGACAATGAGCAGTTCTTC. The encoded protein is CASSLLDNEQFF. The variable domain in full, with the rest retrieved from reference TRBV5-1 and TRBJ2-1, is KAGVTQTPRYLIKTRGQQVTLSCSPISGHRSVSWYQQTPGQGLQFLFEYFSETQRNKGNFPGRFSGRQFSNSRSEMNVSTLELGDSALYLCASSLLDNEQFFGPGTRLTVL.